In its sample, the clone carrying this T cell receptor beta chain was seen many times. The data belong to a study of neurological immune-mediated disorders. Trimming took off 6 bases at V and 10 bases at J, with 10 bases between the two ends. Germline V gene sequence: CDR1 SNHLY, CDR2 FYNNEI. This CDR3 spans 11 amino acids. One entry per CDR3 protein, called by TCRdb with MiXCR from the 5' RACE reads. The sample lists 20,000 or so distinct CDR3 sequences; roughly a tenth were seen once. This clonotype originated in a woman between 50 and 59 years old in good health. Sequencing was done on a sample of CD8+ T cells from blood. The gene calls are TRBV2 and TRBJ2-1; D ambiguous. The DNA for the CDR3 is TGTGCCAGCAGGTGGCAGGTCGAGCAGTTCTTC. Amino acid sequence: CASRWQVEQFF.